This TCR beta chain was captured in a study of tumor-infiltrating lymphocytes in primary liver carcinoma. The input was around 0.5 ug total RNA; TCR beta cDNA was made from it with a constant-region primer. ARM-PCR was slightly modified, and three nested multiplex PCR rounds with it gave rise to the TCR beta libraries. PCR rounds one and two used TRBV1-TRBV30 forward primers with a C-beta reverse primer for 10 cycles each. TCRdb re-called the multiplex PCR reads with MiXCR, one entry per CDR3 protein. The sample contains approximately 74,000 distinct CDR3 sequences, 71% of which appear only once. Without any cell sorting, roughly 20-30 mg of bulk tissue yielded co-extracted RNA and DNA. Primary liver carcinomas in the patients were surgically resected. The patients lived with chronic HBV infection and had not yet received any treatment. Viable tumor cell content exceeded 80% in every tumor sample.

Whole-study findings and limits: The top-250-clone fraction was significantly higher in tumors than in blood (p = 0.039).

As for this clonotype: Its cognate antigen is unknown. One end of the junction fails to match germline, which may point to a read error.

Germline CDR1 MNHEY, CDR2 SVGAGI. The CDR3 has 16 residues. Material for sequencing was liver tumor tissue from sampling region 4. Subset here: tumor region T4, right-lateral pole. The J gene is TRBJ2-6, the V gene TRBV6-5; TRBD1 matches at 8 bases. The TCR comes from a woman aged 55-70 years with primary liver carcinoma and hepatitis B virus infection. CDR3 loop: CVSSRGLLSRANVLTF. In DNA, the CDR3 is TGTGTCAGCAGCAGGGGGCTCCTCTCTAGGGCCAACGTCCTGACTTTC.